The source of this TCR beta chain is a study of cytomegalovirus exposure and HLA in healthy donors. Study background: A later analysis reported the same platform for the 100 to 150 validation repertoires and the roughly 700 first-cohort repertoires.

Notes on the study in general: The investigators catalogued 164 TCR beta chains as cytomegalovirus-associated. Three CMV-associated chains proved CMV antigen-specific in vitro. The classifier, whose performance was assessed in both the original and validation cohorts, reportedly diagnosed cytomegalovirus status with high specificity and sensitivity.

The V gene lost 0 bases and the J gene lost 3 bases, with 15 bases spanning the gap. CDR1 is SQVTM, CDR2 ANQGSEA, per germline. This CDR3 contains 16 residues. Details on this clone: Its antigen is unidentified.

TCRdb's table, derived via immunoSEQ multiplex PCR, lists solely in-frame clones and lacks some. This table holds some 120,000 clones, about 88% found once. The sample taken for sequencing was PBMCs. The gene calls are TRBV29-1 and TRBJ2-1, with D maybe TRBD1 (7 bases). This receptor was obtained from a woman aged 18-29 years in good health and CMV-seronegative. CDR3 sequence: CSVEELQGTYYNEQFF. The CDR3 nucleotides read TGCAGCGTTGAAGAGCTACAGGGGACTTACTACAATGAGCAGTTCTTC.